The rows below give T cell receptor beta chains drawn from one sample of a study of a mutant IDH1 vaccine in newly diagnosed glioma. The data were produced by immunoSEQ multiplex PCR, yet TCRdb's version contains in-frame clones alone and is incomplete. The sample carries around 32,000 clones, approximately 78% recorded once. These receptors have no known antigen. This sample comprised PBMCs, obtained from a glioma patient whose treatment included an IDH1 peptide vaccine. These receptors all stem from a woman between 18 and 29 years old with glioma. Both conserved end residues are part of each CDR3. Fields, in order: clone size, J gene, D gene, CDR3 length, V gene, CDR3 protein, CDR3 DNA. The D gene is left open where the match is weak. A clone size is listed for some rows: how often the clone was seen (once, few, many), or a class if it is expanded.

clone_size: NA; j_call: TRBJ1-1; d_call: NA; cdr3_length: 15; v_call: TRBV7-2; cdr3_aa: CASSLVGGDSAEAFF; cdr3_nt: TGTGCCAGCAGCTTAGTAGGGGGGGATTCCGCTGAAGCTTTCTTT
clone_size: once; j_call: TRBJ2-1; d_call: NA; cdr3_length: 12; v_call: TRBV28; cdr3_aa: CASSPEESRQFF; cdr3_nt: TGTGCCAGCAGTCCCGAGGAAAGCCGACAGTTCTTC
clone_size: NA; j_call: TRBJ1-2; d_call: NA; cdr3_length: 15; v_call: TRBV19; cdr3_aa: CASSIGRTGNYGYTF; cdr3_nt: TGTGCCAGTAGTATTGGCCGGACGGGCAACTATGGCTACACCTTC
clone_size: NA; j_call: TRBJ1-1; d_call: TRBD1; cdr3_length: 19; v_call: TRBV14; cdr3_aa: CASSQDVFWTGIRNTEAFF; cdr3_nt: TGTGCCAGCAGCCAAGATGTCTTTTGGACAGGGATTAGGAACACTGAAGCTTTCTTT
clone_size: NA; j_call: TRBJ1-2; d_call: NA; cdr3_length: 14; v_call: TRBV19; cdr3_aa: CASSFRTENYGYTF; cdr3_nt: TGTGCCAGTAGTTTCCGGACGGAAAACTATGGCTACACCTTC
clone_size: NA; j_call: TRBJ2-1; d_call: TRBD2; cdr3_length: 16; v_call: TRBV5-1; cdr3_aa: CASSANVGGEYNEQFF; cdr3_nt: TGCGCCAGCAGCGCTAATGTGGGGGGGGAATACAATGAGCAGTTCTTC
clone_size: NA; j_call: TRBJ1-4; d_call: NA; cdr3_length: 17; v_call: TRBV4-2; cdr3_aa: CASSQDQWGGINEKLFF; cdr3_nt: TGTGCCAGCAGCCAGGACCAATGGGGGGGGATTAATGAAAAACTGTTTTTT
clone_size: few; j_call: TRBJ2-5; d_call: NA; cdr3_length: 13; v_call: TRBV7-3; cdr3_aa: CASSYLPQETQYF; cdr3_nt: TGTGCCAGCAGCTACTTGCCTCAAGAGACCCAGTACTTC
clone_size: NA; j_call: TRBJ2-2; d_call: TRBD2; cdr3_length: 14; v_call: TRBV9; cdr3_aa: CASSVGGGTGELFF; cdr3_nt: TGTGCCAGCAGCGTAGGGGGGGGCACCGGGGAGCTGTTTTTT
clone_size: NA; j_call: TRBJ2-1; d_call: NA; cdr3_length: 10; v_call: TRBV30; cdr3_aa: CAWSVVEQFF; cdr3_nt: TGTGCCTGGAGTGTCGTGGAGCAGTTCTTC
clone_size: NA; j_call: TRBJ1-5; d_call: TRBD1; cdr3_length: 16; v_call: TRBV2; cdr3_aa: CASREKQGVYNQPQHF; cdr3_nt: TGTGCCAGCAGGGAGAAACAGGGGGTTTACAATCAGCCCCAGCATTTT
clone_size: NA; j_call: TRBJ2-3; d_call: TRBD2; cdr3_length: 15; v_call: TRBV5-8; cdr3_aa: CASSLLAGGTDTQYF; cdr3_nt: TGTGCCAGCAGCTTGTTAGCGGGGGGAACAGATACGCAGTATTTT
clone_size: NA; j_call: TRBJ1-6; d_call: NA; cdr3_length: 18; v_call: TRBV18; cdr3_aa: CASSVIPLGVGGNSPLHF; cdr3_nt: TGTGCCAGCTCCGTGATCCCCCTTGGGGTCGGTGGGAATTCACCCCTCCACTTT
clone_size: NA; j_call: TRBJ1-2; d_call: NA; cdr3_length: 13; v_call: TRBV2; cdr3_aa: CASSRTVNYGYTF; cdr3_nt: TGTGCCAGCAGTCGGACCGTAAACTATGGCTACACCTTC
clone_size: NA; j_call: TRBJ2-7; d_call: NA; cdr3_length: 8; v_call: TRBV29-1; cdr3_aa: CSVLEQYF; cdr3_nt: TGCAGCGTCCTGGAGCAGTACTTC
clone_size: NA; j_call: TRBJ2-1; d_call: TRBD2; cdr3_length: 17; v_call: TRBV11-2; cdr3_aa: CASSPGTSGRSSNEQFF; cdr3_nt: TGTGCCAGCAGCCCCGGGACTAGCGGGAGGTCATCCAATGAGCAGTTCTTC
clone_size: NA; j_call: TRBJ1-1; d_call: NA; cdr3_length: 14; v_call: TRBV5-6; cdr3_aa: CASSWGAVNTEAFF; cdr3_nt: TGTGCCAGCAGCTGGGGGGCAGTGAACACTGAAGCTTTCTTT
clone_size: NA; j_call: TRBJ1-2; d_call: TRBD1; cdr3_length: 15; v_call: TRBV6-1; cdr3_aa: CASLRGQGMNYGYTF; cdr3_nt: TGTGCCAGCCTAAGGGGGCAGGGGATGAACTATGGCTACACCTTC
clone_size: NA; j_call: TRBJ1-2; d_call: NA; cdr3_length: 13; v_call: TRBV18; cdr3_aa: CASSPQGAGGYTF; cdr3_nt: TGTGCCAGCTCACCTCAAGGGGCCGGTGGCTACACCTTC
clone_size: NA; j_call: TRBJ2-7; d_call: NA; cdr3_length: 13; v_call: TRBV29-1; cdr3_aa: CSVGAGSSYEQYF; cdr3_nt: TGCAGCGTCGGTGCGGGCAGTTCCTACGAGCAGTACTTC
clone_size: NA; j_call: TRBJ1-1; d_call: TRBD1; cdr3_length: 14; v_call: TRBV11-3; cdr3_aa: CASMLQGANTEAFF; cdr3_nt: TGTGCCAGCATGCTCCAGGGGGCGAACACTGAAGCTTTCTTT
clone_size: NA; j_call: TRBJ2-2; d_call: TRBD1; cdr3_length: 16; v_call: TRBV6-6; cdr3_aa: CASSWGTGGDTGELFF; cdr3_nt: TGTGCCAGCAGTTGGGGGACAGGGGGGGACACCGGGGAGCTGTTTTTT